This T cell receptor beta chain derives from a study of shared clonotypes between healthy human individuals. Using immunoSEQ multiplex PCR, the repertoire was profiled, and TCRdb retains in-frame clones only, with some absent. Among 1,400,000 or so clones listed, 98% to 99% were seen once. Into CD45RA+ naive and CD45RA-negative memory subsets, the CD4+ cells were split. Study observations and caveats: It was expected that sequencing depth would affect clonotype sharing among donors. Sharing across several donors was seen in roughly 5% of naive CD4 clonotypes. Large sequencing depth failed to make sorted-subset sequencing complete, rarefaction showed.

CDR3 length equals 15 residues. V lost 3 bases and J lost 2, with 12 bases in between. Germline V CDR1 and CDR2: SGHKS, YYEKEE (reference sequence). Note on this clone: What it binds is not known.

Sequenced input: naive CD4+ T cells sorted from blood. Subset noted: CD45RA+ positively selected. The V gene is TRBV5-5, the J gene TRBJ1-3; D perhaps matches TRBD1 (5 bases). This receptor was taken from a man aged 30 to 39 in good health. DNA of the CDR3: TGTGCCAGCAGCTGGCAGGGTTACGCTGGAAACACCATATATTTT. Translated: CASSWQGYAGNTIYF.